A selection of T cell receptor beta chains follows, all from one sample in a study of vaccination and CD4 T cells after COVID-19. TCRdb passed the PCR reads through MiXCR, listing each CDR3 protein once. The sample yields some 9,300 distinct CDR3 sequences, about three quarters seen once. The antigens for these receptors are not known. The specimen was CD4+ T cells from blood, cultured in vitro. The source of these receptors is a human donor who had recovered from COVID-19. The CDR3 runs from the conserved cysteine through the conserved F or W. The D gene is left open where the match is weak. The size of a clone is reported for some rows only, either as once, few or many, or as a class for expanded clones.

cdr3_length	clone_size	v_call	d_call	j_call	cdr3_aa	cdr3_nt
15	NA	TRBV7-2	NA	TRBJ2-7	CASSLDPLTGREQYF	TGTGCCAGCAGCTTAGATCCCCTGACCGGACGGGAGCAGTACTTC
13	few	TRBV20-1	NA	TRBJ2-5	CSAVVTSGETQYF	TGCAGTGCTGTGGTGACTTCCGGAGAGACCCAGTACTTC
13	NA	TRBV6-1	TRBD1	TRBJ2-7	CASNRDRDYEQYF	TGTGCCAGCAATCGGGACAGGGACTACGAGCAGTACTTC
16	NA	TRBV7-6	NA	TRBJ2-1	CASSRAGPRAYNEQFF	TGTGCCAGCAGCCGCGCTGGGCCAAGGGCATACAATGAGCAGTTCTTC
17	NA	TRBV20-1	TRBD2	TRBJ2-5	CSASNWLAGESQETQYF	TGCAGTGCTAGTAATTGGCTAGCGGGAGAAAGCCAAGAGACCCAGTACTTC
14	NA	TRBV4-1	NA	TRBJ1-2	CASSQDRGNTGYTF	TGCGCCAGCAGCCAAGATCGGGGGAATACGGGCTACACCTTC
14	NA	TRBV15	TRBD2	TRBJ2-5	CATESGDQKETQYF	TGTGCCACCGAAAGCGGGGACCAGAAAGAGACCCAGTACTTC
17	few	TRBV7-2	NA	TRBJ1-2	CASSPGDGSPLGGGYTF	TGTGCCAGCAGCCCAGGGGACGGGTCGCCCTTAGGGGGTGGCTACACCTTC
16	NA	TRBV30	NA	TRBJ2-2	CAWSVRASVVSGELFF	TGTGCCTGGAGTGTAAGGGCTAGCGTTGTATCCGGGGAGCTGTTTTTT
15	NA	TRBV10-1	NA	TRBJ2-5	CASSESASGRETQYF	TGCGCCAGCAGTGAGTCGGCCAGCGGGCGGGAGACCCAGTACTTC
15	NA	TRBV28	TRBD2	TRBJ2-7	CASRLSGSGSYEQYF	TGTGCCAGCAGACTTAGCGGGAGCGGGTCCTACGAGCAGTACTTC
16	NA	TRBV19	TRBD1	TRBJ1-1	CASSPVEGQGVPEAFF	TGTGCCAGTAGTCCGGTAGAGGGACAGGGCGTCCCTGAAGCTTTCTTT
14	NA	TRBV15	NA	TRBJ1-4	CATSIGLGNEKLFF	TGTGCCACCAGCATTGGACTGGGGAATGAAAAACTGTTTTTT